Listed here are 14 T cell receptor beta chains from one sample, sequenced in a study of vaccination and CD4 T cells after COVID-19 (dated by TCRdb to the early 2020s). Antigens for these TCRs are unknown. The treatment or condition label, read with the paper, signifies: roughly 10-day PBMC culture with coronavirus spike peptide pools or control peptides (ViraFEST assay). Library preparation employed PCR. For sequencing, an Illumina iSeq 100 was employed. TCR sequencing of DNA from cultured CD4+ T cells used the Oncomine TCR Beta short-read assay at the Johns Hopkins FTIC core. The raw public reads went through TCRdb reprocessing: fastp at Q25, MiXCR clone calling, in-frame beta chains kept. Rows matching on CDR3 protein sequence are summarized as one entry with the most common DNA and genes. The sample table records more than 9,000 distinct CDR3 sequences; 50% to 75% of these occur just once. The ten largest clonotypes hold over 7% of the sample.

Sequenced material: CD4+ T cells from blood, cultured in vitro. The receptors were sampled from a human donor who had recovered from COVID-19.

This clonotype was seen only a few times. This rearrangement joins TRBV28 to TRBJ1-1, with D possibly being TRBD1 (6 bases). The germline V and J ends were trimmed by 3 bases and 9 bases, with 17 bases remaining between them. CDR1 MDHEN and CDR2 SYDVKM come from the germline V gene. The CDR3 has 14 residues. CDR3 sequence (DNA): TGTGCCAGCAGTTTGAGGGCAGGGGAGGTGAAAGCTTTCTTT. Protein sequence: CASSLRAGEVKAFF.

This clonotype occurred a few times. The V gene is TRBV12-3 or TRBV12-4, the J gene TRBJ1-5; 10 positions agree with TRBD1. The V gene end was trimmed by 5 bases and the J gene end by 9 bases; junction bases not matched to a gene: 10. The CDR3 has 15 residues. Here the CDR3 reads CASSPRDRGRRPQHF. CDR3 DNA: TGTGCCAGCAGTCCCCGGGACAGGGGTCGCCGGCCCCAGCATTTT.

The count of this clonotype is one. The chain has TRBV27 and TRBJ2-3; 7 nucleotides align to TRBD1. The CDR3 runs 15 residues. The J segment lost 2 bases and the V segment lost 5 bases, leaving 7 bases of the junction unmatched. Germline lookup yields CDR1 MNHEY and CDR2 SMNVEV (reference sequence). CDR3 in DNA: TGTGCCAGCAGTCTACAGGGACAGCTCACAGATACGCAGTATTTT. Residues: CASSLQGQLTDTQYF.

This clonotype is labeled as medium-sized (0.01 to 0.1%). CDR3 DNA sequence: TGCAGTGGTTTGACAGGAGTCAGCAATCAGCCCCAGCATTTT. This encodes CSGLTGVSNQPQHF. V gene TRBV20-1 combines with J gene TRBJ1-5, with a possible D match to TRBD1 (6 bases). The CDR3 consists of 14 residues. Trimming took off 7 bases at V and 1 base at J, with 14 bases between the two ends. Germline V gene data show CDR1 as DFQATT and CDR2 as SNEGSKA (reference sequence).

This clonotype is deemed medium-sized. The gene calls are TRBV5-6 and TRBJ1-5, with D unclear. Trimming took off 0 bases at V and 10 bases at J, with 17 bases between the two ends. Per the germline V gene, CDR1 is SGHDT and CDR2 is YYEEEE. The CDR3 consists of 15 residues. The CDR3 protein is CASSLGPRLISPQHF. As DNA, the CDR3 is TGTGCCAGCAGCTTGGGCCCCAGACTCATCAGCCCCCAGCATTTT.

The chain recombines TRBV20-1 with TRBJ2-5, with 7 bases matching TRBD2. The CDR3 is 14 amino acids. CDR1 is DFQATT, CDR2 SNEGSKA, per germline (reference sequence). The V segment lost 4 bases and the J segment 2 bases; nucleotides outside the gene matches: 7. CDR3 nucleotide sequence: TGCAGTGCTACCGGGACTATCACACAAGAGACCCAGTACTTC. Translating it yields CSATGTITQETQYF.

This clonotype appeared once. This chain joins TRBV20-1 and TRBJ1-1, with a tentative D call TRBD1 (5 bases). The germline V gene encodes CDR1 DFQATT and CDR2 SNEGSKA (reference sequence). The length of the CDR3 is 15 residues. Trimming cost V 1 base and J 4 bases, with 16 bases left between them. This chain's CDR3 is CSARVGTASVTEAFF. The CDR3 DNA reads TGCAGTGCTAGAGTAGGGACCGCGTCTGTCACTGAAGCTTTCTTT.

The CDR3 DNA follows: TGTGCCAGCAGCTTGGGTACAGGTCCCGATGGCTACACCTTC. It translates to CASSLGTGPDGYTF. The chain is built from TRBV7-3 and TRBJ1-2; a weak D match, TRBD1 (5 bases). Trimming removed 3 bases at V and 6 bases at J, with 14 bases between. Germline loops: CDR1 SGHTA, CDR2 FQGTGA. The CDR3 is 14 amino acids.

Worth noting for this clonotype: The junction differs from germline at one of its ends, possibly a read error. V usage is TRBV28 and J usage is TRBJ2-5; D gene uncertain. This CDR3 contains 12 residues. Germline-derived CDR1 and CDR2 are MDHEN and SYDVKM. CDR3 loop: CASSFSQGTQYF. The DNA of the CDR3 is TGTGCCAGCAGTTTCTCTCAAGGGACCCAGTACTTC.

The chain carries TRBV7-9 and TRBJ2-2; 8 nucleotides match TRBD2. Germline V gives CDR1 SEHNR, CDR2 FQNEAQ (reference sequence). CDR3 length: 14 residues. Unmatched junction bases numbered 11, after V lost 9 bases and J lost 8 bases. The CDR3 coding sequence is TGTGCCAGAAGGAATGGCGGGAGGTCGGGGGAGCTGTTTTTT. This gives the protein CARRNGGRSGELFF. The complete variable domain, with remaining parts taken from reference TRBV7-9 and TRBJ2-2, reads DTGVSQNPRHKITKRGQNVTFRCDPISEHNRLYWYRQTLGQGPEFLTYFQNEAQLEKSRLLSDRFSAERPKGSFSTLEIQRTEQGDSAMYLCARRNGGRSGELFFGEGSRLTVL.

The chain couples TRBV28 to TRBJ1-2, with TRBD1 matching over 8 bases. The CDR3 totals 14 residues. The germline CDR1 and CDR2 sequences are MDHEN and SYDVKM. V lost 4 bases, J lost 6 bases, and 7 bases stayed unmatched. CDR3 coding DNA: TGTGCCAGCAGTTGGGGGCAGGGGGCGAATGGCTACACCTTC. Translation gives CASSWGQGANGYTF.

The V and J genes are TRBV20-1 and TRBJ2-1, with TRBD2 matching 8 bases. The germline CDR1 and CDR2 sequences are DFQATT and SNEGSKA (reference sequence). The CDR3 has 15 residues. The J segment lost 0 bases and the V segment lost 1 base, leaving 2 bases of the junction unmatched. The CDR3 loop reads CSARVLAGSYNEQFF. The CDR3 coding sequence is TGCAGTGCTAGAGTCCTAGCGGGCTCCTACAATGAGCAGTTCTTC.

This clonotype appeared once. V gene TRBV4-3 combines with J gene TRBJ1-3, with no clear D. The germline V and J ends were trimmed by 5 bases and 0 bases, with 11 bases remaining between them. Germline V lookup: CDR1 LGHNA, CDR2 YSLEER. The CDR3 spans 15 residues. CDR3 residues: CASSMDGSSGNTIYF. DNA for the CDR3: TGCGCCAGCAGCATGGACGGATCCTCTGGAAACACCATATATTTT.

The chain recombines TRBV14 with TRBJ2-1; 9 nucleotides line up with TRBD2. Germline V gene data show CDR1 as SGHDN and CDR2 as FVKESK. The length of the CDR3 is 16 residues. Germline trimming cut 4 bases from V and 5 bases from J; bases unmatched to any gene: 9. This CDR3 is CASSRLTSGGNNEQFF. The CDR3 DNA sequence: TGTGCCAGCAGCCGTTTGACTAGCGGAGGAAACAATGAGCAGTTCTTC.